This TCR beta chain was sequenced for a study of blood T cell repertoires in COVID-19. The overall study: From the United States, Italy and Spain came samples of acute and convalescent COVID-19.

Germline trimming cut 1 base from V and 10 bases from J; bases unmatched to any gene: 5. The CDR3 extends over 13 amino acids. Looked up from germline, CDR1 is SGHDT and CDR2 is YYEEEE. Participants' own reports of clinical history determined their cohort assignment. Methods used by the authors: Counts of nucleated cells, estimated from reference gene primer amplification, were obtained. Profiling relied on immunoSEQ multiplex PCR, and the TCRdb table lists in-frame clones only, not all of them. The DNA gave D and trimming, while V, J and clone size come from that table. The sample shows around 300,000 clones, approximately 90% of them seen only once.

Material: PBMCs or T cells enriched from blood (not recorded which). This receptor was obtained from a woman aged 55 to 70 in a cohort exposed to, infected with or recovered from COVID-19 (not recorded which). V usage is TRBV5-6 and J usage is TRBJ2-1; 7 bases map to TRBD2. The CDR3: CASSLTAGEEQFF. The DNA for the CDR3 is TGTGCCAGCAGCTTGACGGCGGGAGAAGAGCAGTTCTTC.